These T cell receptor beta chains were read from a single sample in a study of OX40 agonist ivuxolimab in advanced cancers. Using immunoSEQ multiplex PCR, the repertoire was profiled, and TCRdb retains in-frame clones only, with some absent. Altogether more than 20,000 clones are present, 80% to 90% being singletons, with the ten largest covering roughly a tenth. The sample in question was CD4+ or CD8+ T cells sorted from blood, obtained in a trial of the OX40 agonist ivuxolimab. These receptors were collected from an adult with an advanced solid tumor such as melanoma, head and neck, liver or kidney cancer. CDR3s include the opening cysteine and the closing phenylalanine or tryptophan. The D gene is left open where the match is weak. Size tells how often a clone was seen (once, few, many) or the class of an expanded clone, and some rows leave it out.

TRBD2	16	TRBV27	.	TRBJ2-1	CASSFGAGGVWNEQFF	TGTGCCAGCAGTTTCGGAGCGGGAGGCGTCTGGAATGAGCAGTTCTTC
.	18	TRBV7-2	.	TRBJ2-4	CASSLALLTWTAKNIQYF	TGTGCCAGCAGCTTAGCCCTACTGACCTGGACAGCCAAAAACATTCAGTACTTC
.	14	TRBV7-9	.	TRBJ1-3	CASSESFSGNTIYF	TGTGCCAGCAGCGAATCCTTCTCTGGAAACACCATATATTTT
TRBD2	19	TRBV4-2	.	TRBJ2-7	CASSQDLGLAGGTSYEQYF	TGTGCCAGCAGCCAAGATCTAGGACTAGCGGGAGGAACTTCCTACGAGCAGTACTTC
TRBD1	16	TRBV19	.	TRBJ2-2	CASRDSRQGLTGELFF	TGTGCCAGTAGAGATTCGAGACAGGGGTTAACCGGGGAGCTGTTTTTT
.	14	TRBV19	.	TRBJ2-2	CASSATRNTGELFF	TGTGCCAGTAGTGCGACACGGAACACCGGGGAGCTGTTTTTT
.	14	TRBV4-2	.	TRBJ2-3	CASSQDGGTDTQYF	TGTGCCAGCAGCCAGGATGGAGGCACAGATACGCAGTATTTT
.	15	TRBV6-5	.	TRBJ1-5	CASRSRGYSNQPQHF	TGTGCCAGCAGGTCGAGGGGATATAGCAATCAGCCCCAGCATTTT
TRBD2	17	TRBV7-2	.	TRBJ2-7	CASSLDALAGGAYEQYF	TGTGCCAGCAGCTTAGACGCACTAGCGGGAGGTGCCTACGAGCAGTACTTC
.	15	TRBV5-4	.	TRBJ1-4	CASSLVGGTNEKLFF	TGTGCCAGCAGCTTGGTCGGAGGCACTAATGAAAAACTGTTTTTT
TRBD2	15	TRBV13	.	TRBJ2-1	CASSLLAGENNEQFF	TGTGCCAGCAGCCTACTAGCGGGAGAGAACAATGAGCAGTTCTTC
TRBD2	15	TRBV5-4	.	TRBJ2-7	CASSATGLAGYEQYF	TGTGCCAGCAGCGCCACGGGACTAGCGGGCTACGAGCAGTACTTC
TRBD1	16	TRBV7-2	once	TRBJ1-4	CASSLRTGGASEKLFF	TGTGCCAGCAGCCTTAGGACAGGGGGCGCGAGTGAAAAACTGTTTTTT
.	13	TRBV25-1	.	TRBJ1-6	CASSKTYNSPLHF	TGTGCCAGCAGTAAAACCTATAATTCACCCCTCCACTTT
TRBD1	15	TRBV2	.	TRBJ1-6	CASSESGTVNSPLHF	TGTGCCAGCAGTGAATCCGGGACAGTAAATTCACCCCTCCACTTT
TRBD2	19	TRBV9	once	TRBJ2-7	CASSVIPAGGPLIEGEQYF	TGTGCCAGCAGCGTAATCCCAGCGGGAGGGCCATTGATCGAGGGCGAGCAGTACTTC
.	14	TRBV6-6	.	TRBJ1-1	CASSPWGGDTEAFF	TGTGCCAGCAGTCCTTGGGGCGGGGACACTGAAGCTTTCTTT
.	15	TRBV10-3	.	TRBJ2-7	CAISDPTQVNYEQYF	TGTGCCATCAGTGACCCAACGCAGGTTAACTACGAGCAGTACTTC
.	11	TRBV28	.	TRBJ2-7	CASSSLYEQYF	TGTGCCAGCAGTTCCCTATACGAGCAGTACTTC
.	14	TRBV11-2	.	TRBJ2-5	CASSLDRGSETQYF	TGTGCCAGCAGCTTAGATCGCGGATCCGAGACCCAGTACTTC
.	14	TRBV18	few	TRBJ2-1	CASSPDVLGNEQFF	TGTGCCAGCTCACCGGATGTCCTAGGCAATGAGCAGTTCTTC
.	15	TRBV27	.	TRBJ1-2	CASSLFGGQDYGYTF	TGTGCCAGCAGTTTATTTGGGGGGCAAGACTATGGCTACACCTTC
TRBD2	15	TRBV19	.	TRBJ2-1	CASRDPGLAINEQFF	TGTGCCAGTAGGGATCCGGGACTAGCGATCAATGAGCAGTTCTTC
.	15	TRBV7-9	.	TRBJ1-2	CASSRSGTNYYGYTF	TGTGCCAGCAGCCGCAGCGGGACAAACTACTATGGCTACACCTTC
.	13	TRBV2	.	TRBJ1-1	CASRIIMNTEAFF	TGTGCCAGCAGGATCATCATGAACACTGAAGCTTTCTTT
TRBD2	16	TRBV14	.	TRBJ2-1	CASSPKGTSGMNEQFF	TGTGCCAGCAGCCCGAAGGGGACTAGCGGGATGAATGAGCAGTTCTTC
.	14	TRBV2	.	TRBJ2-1	CASSGGLASNEQFF	TGTGCCAGCAGTGGGGGGCTAGCCTCCAATGAGCAGTTCTTC
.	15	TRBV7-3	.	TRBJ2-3	CASSLIADSTDTQYF	TGTGCCAGCAGCTTAATTGCTGACAGCACAGATACGCAGTATTTT
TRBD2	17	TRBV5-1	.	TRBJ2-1	CASLRGGRAANYNEQFF	TGCGCCAGCCTAAGGGGCGGGAGGGCCGCTAACTACAATGAGCAGTTCTTC
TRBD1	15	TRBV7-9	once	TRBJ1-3	CASSLLTGGGNTIYF	TGTGCCAGCAGCTTACTGACAGGGGGAGGAAACACCATATATTTT
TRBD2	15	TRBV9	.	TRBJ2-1	CASSVGLAGLNEQFF	TGTGCCAGCAGCGTGGGACTAGCGGGACTCAATGAGCAGTTCTTC
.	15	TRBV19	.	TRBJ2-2	CASSAQGSDTGELFF	TGTGCCAGTAGTGCTCAAGGGTCGGACACCGGGGAGCTGTTTTTT
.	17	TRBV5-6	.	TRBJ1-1	CASSLVRGGKGNAEAFF	TGTGCCAGCAGCTTGGTGCGGGGGGGAAAGGGTAACGCTGAAGCTTTCTTT
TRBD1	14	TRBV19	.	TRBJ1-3	CASSINRGRNTIYF	TGTGCCAGTAGTATCAACAGGGGTAGAAACACCATATATTTT
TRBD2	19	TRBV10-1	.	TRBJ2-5	CASRAGNPGLAGRGETQYF	TGCGCCAGCAGAGCGGGTAACCCGGGACTAGCGGGGAGGGGAGAGACCCAGTACTTC
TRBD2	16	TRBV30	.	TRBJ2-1	CAWSVLVGRGGNEQFF	TGTGCCTGGAGTGTACTAGTCGGGAGGGGAGGAAATGAGCAGTTCTTC
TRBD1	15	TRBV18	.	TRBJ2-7	CASSPGTGQQYEQYF	TGTGCCAGCTCACCAGGAACGGGACAGCAATACGAGCAGTACTTC
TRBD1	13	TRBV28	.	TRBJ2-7	CASGTGATYEQYF	TGTGCCAGCGGGACAGGAGCAACCTACGAGCAGTACTTC
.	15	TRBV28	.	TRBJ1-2	CASSSWGRGNYGYTF	TGTGCCAGCAGTTCCTGGGGCAGGGGTAACTATGGCTACACCTTC